The 16 T cell receptor beta chains presented below share a single source sample, sequenced in a study of cytomegalovirus exposure and HLA in healthy donors. The PCR made use of 60 Vbeta and 13 Jbeta primers. TCRdb keeps only in-frame clones here, not all; method: immunoSEQ multiplex PCR. Of around 150,000 clones in the sample, roughly two thirds were seen once. Sequenced material: PBMCs. The receptors derive from a woman aged 40 to 55 in good health and CMV-seropositive.

This clone was picked up a small number of times. J is TRBJ2-7 and V is TRBV7-2; a possible D gene is TRBD2 (5 bases). V lost 0 bases, J lost 7 bases, and 16 bases lay in between. Germline V gene data show CDR1 as SGHTA and CDR2 as FQGNSA. The CDR3 has 15 amino acids. The CDR3 DNA follows: TGTGCCAGCAGCTTAGCCAGAGGGAACGGACTGGAGCAGTACTTC. Translating it yields CASSLARGNGLEQYF. Based on the CDR3 plus reference TRBV7-2 and TRBJ2-7, the full variable domain is GAGVSQSPSNKVTEKGKDVELRCDPISGHTALYWYRQSLGQGLEFLIYFQGNSAPDKSGLPSDRFSAERTGGSVSTLTIQRTQQEDSAVYLCASSLARGNGLEQYFGPGTRLTVT.

This clone was picked up a small number of times. The chain couples TRBV19 to TRBJ2-3, with D possibly matching TRBD2 (6 bases). In germline, CDR1 is LNHDA, CDR2 SQIVND (reference sequence). Deletions cut 4 bases from V and 5 bases from J, with 19 bases between. This CDR3 is 16 amino acids long. The CDR3 bases are TGTGCCAGTAGTAGCCCCGGGACTGTCACAGGAGATACGCAGTATTTT. Translation: CASSSPGTVTGDTQYF.

There are a few counts of this clone. V gene TRBV28 combines with J gene TRBJ2-5; no definite D call. The V and J ends lost 2 bases and 2 bases respectively, with 9 bases between them. This CDR3 is built from 14 residues. Germline loops: CDR1 MDHEN, CDR2 SYDVKM. The CDR3 is CASSLVADQETQYF. In nucleotides, the CDR3 is TGTGCCAGCAGTTTAGTGGCAGATCAAGAGACCCAGTACTTC.

In this sample, this clone turned up a few times. This chain connects TRBV18 to TRBJ2-7, with 9 bases identical to TRBD1. The CDR3 is made up of 14 amino acids. After removal of 3 bases from V and 5 bases from J, the junction contained 5 bases not matched to a gene. Per the germline V gene, CDR1 is KGHSH and CDR2 is LQKENI. CDR3 loop: CASSPGQGNHEQYF. In DNA, the CDR3 is TGTGCCAGCTCACCGGGACAGGGAAACCACGAGCAGTACTTC.

This clone was observed a few times. The V gene is TRBV27, the J gene TRBJ2-5, with 7 bases fitting TRBD2. Trimming removed 6 bases from V and 7 bases from J; junction bases left unmatched: 8. This CDR3 spans 13 amino acids. From germline, CDR1 is MNHEY and CDR2 SMNVEV (reference sequence). CDR3 DNA sequence: TGTGCCAGCAGCCCCTCCAGGGAGGGGACCCAGTACTTC. Translation gives CASSPSREGTQYF.

In this sample, this clone turned up a few times. The chain carries TRBV2 and TRBJ2-2, with TRBD2 identical over 7 bases. This CDR3 is 13 amino acids long. Germline V gives CDR1 SNHLY, CDR2 FYNNEI. Germline trimming cut 8 bases from V and 4 bases from J; bases unmatched to any gene: 4. CDR3 region: CASSGGGTGELFF. In DNA form, the CDR3 reads TGTGCCAGCTCGGGGGGAGGCACCGGGGAGCTGTTTTTT.

The chain is built from TRBV6-1 and TRBJ2-1; maybe TRBD2 (6 bases). Germline V gene data show CDR1 as MNHNS and CDR2 as SASEGT. The germline V and J ends were trimmed by 7 bases and 2 bases, with 15 bases remaining between them. The CDR3 has 15 residues. DNA for the CDR3: TGTGCCAGCAAGGTACGGGACTGGGCCTACAATGAGCAGTTCTTC. Its translation is CASKVRDWAYNEQFF.

This clone has more than one count but fewer than ten. V usage is TRBV2 and J usage is TRBJ2-3; a weak D match, TRBD2 (5 bases). Germline V lookup: CDR1 SNHLY, CDR2 FYNNEI. V lost 5 bases and J 1 base, leaving 13 bases between the germline ends. CDR3 length: 15 amino acids. For the CDR3, the DNA is TGTGCCAGCAGTTTAACTAGACTCGGCACAGATACGCAGTATTTT. Residues: CASSLTRLGTDTQYF.

The chain recombines TRBV5-1 with TRBJ2-1; the match to TRBD1 covers 11 bases. Germline CDR1 is SGHRS and CDR2 is YFSETQ. The V segment lost 3 bases and the J segment 4 bases; nucleotides outside the gene matches: 3. The CDR3 length is 15 residues. The CDR3 DNA reads TGCGCCAGCAGCTCCGGGGACAGGGGGTACAATGAGCAGTTCTTC. Protein product: CASSSGDRGYNEQFF.

This chain joins TRBV6-5 and TRBJ1-1; 11 nucleotides align to TRBD1. Trimming at V came to 4 bases and at J to 12 bases, leaving 10 bases not matched to a gene. The CDR3 consists of 14 residues. CDR1 is MNHEY and CDR2 is SVGAGI in the germline V gene. As DNA, the CDR3 is TGTGCCAGCAGTTCATCCTGGACAGGGGGCTTGTCTTTCTTT. It yields the protein CASSSSWTGGLSFF.

Regarding this clone: One end of the junction fails to match germline, which may point to a read error. The gene calls are TRBV28 and TRBJ1-2; D unresolved. CDR1 is MDHEN and CDR2 is SYDVKM in the germline V gene. This CDR3 spans 12 amino acids. CDR3 loop: CASSVSNYGYTF. The CDR3 bases are TGTGCCAGCAGTGTCTCAAACTACGGCTACACCTTC.

In its sample, this clone was seen once. Other DNA variants within this sample encode the same CDR3. CDR3 sequence reads: CSVGQGGGYTF. CDR3 bases: TGCAGCGTTGGACAGGGGGGTGGCTACACCTTC. The chain combines TRBV29-1 with TRBJ1-2; TRBD1 matches at 9 bases. CDR1 and CDR2 (germline): SQVTM, ANQGSEA. CDR3 size: 11 residues. V gave up 4 bases and J gave up 7 bases; unmatched junction bases: 1.

This chain links TRBV18 with TRBJ1-5, with 7 bases fitting TRBD1. Trimming cost V 4 bases and J 3 bases; bases outside gene matches: 6. Germline loops: CDR1 KGHSH, CDR2 LQKENI. The length of the CDR3 is 15 residues. The CDR3 nucleotides read TGTGCCAGCTCACGAGGACAGGAGCACAATCAGCCCCAGCATTTT. This encodes CASSRGQEHNQPQHF.

This sequence joins TRBV20-1 and TRBJ1-3; no definite D call. Germline V gene data show CDR1 as DFQATT and CDR2 as SNEGSKA (reference sequence). The CDR3 has 11 amino acids. The ends were cut back, 6 bases at V and 2 bases at J, with 5 bases in the middle. The CDR3 reads CSATPGNTIYF. CDR3 bases: TGCAGTGCCACTCCTGGAAACACCATATATTTT.

This clone appeared once. CDR3 DNA: TGTGCCATCAGTGAGTCGATTTCAGGGGGCGCCTACAATGAGCAGTTCTTC. It codes for CAISESISGGAYNEQFF. V and J are TRBV10-3 and TRBJ2-1; TRBD1 aligns across 8 bases. This CDR3 region has 17 residues. V gave up 0 bases and J gave up 2 bases; unmatched junction bases: 6. Looked up from germline, CDR1 is ENHRY and CDR2 is SYGVKD.

The J gene is TRBJ1-6, the V gene TRBV2; D is uncertain. The germline V and J ends were trimmed by 3 bases and 10 bases, with 19 bases remaining between them. The CDR3 is made up of 16 amino acids. The germline V gene encodes CDR1 SNHLY and CDR2 FYNNEI. The CDR3 spells CASSDRRAGMRSPLHF. As DNA, the CDR3 is TGTGCCAGCAGTGATCGGCGGGCAGGTATGCGATCACCCCTCCACTTT.